The T cell receptor beta chain described here comes from a study of T cells after yellow fever vaccination. The study, taken as a whole, reports: It was the secondary response that reached its peak faster, day 5 versus 15, but it was weaker.

In making TCR cDNA, 5'RACE template switching added a universal primer site and UMIs to it. TCRdb called the 5' RACE reads again in MiXCR, with one record for every CDR3 protein. The table lists hundreds of thousands of distinct CDR3 sequences, about a fifth of them singletons. The CDR3 contains 16 residues. Losses at the gene ends were 3 bases for V and 2 bases for J; bases not matched to a gene: 5. This clonotype was picked up a small number of times. Antigen specificity is unknown. This sample comprised PBMCs, obtained 15 days after the yellow fever booster vaccination. This chain links TRBV12-3 or TRBV12-4 with TRBJ2-1; TRBD2 matches at 9 bases. This TCR came from a man aged 25 to 40 who received the YFV17D yellow fever vaccine. As DNA, the CDR3 is TGTGCCAGCAGTTTGCCTAGCGGGGCCACCTACAATGAGCAGTTCTTC. This sequence encodes CASSLPSGATYNEQFF.